The TCR beta chain under discussion was sequenced for a study of blood T cells in healthy people across ages. On this clonotype itself: A much larger clone is a single base away; this may be a read error.

The CDR3 is 15 amino acids. Germline CDR1 reads MNHNY; CDR2 reads SVGAGI (reference sequence). Every donor provided around 9.3 milliliters of peripheral blood. Primed by a sample-barcoded 5' primer and a J-beta primer mix, a second PCR proceeded for about 7 to 12 cycles. TCRdb fed the 5' RACE reads into MiXCR, producing one record per CDR3 protein. Of about 930,000 distinct CDR3 sequences listed, around 29% are singletons. This sample also belongs to another study, concerning T cells of mothers and their children.

The receptor was derived from a woman between 35 and 50 years old in good health. The V and J genes are TRBV6-6 and TRBJ2-5; TRBD1 might be the D (5 bases). The material sequenced was blood. The CDR3 DNA is TGTGCCAGCAAACCCACAGGAATGATCCAAGAGGCCCAGTACTTC. Amino acids: CASKPTGMIQEAQYF.